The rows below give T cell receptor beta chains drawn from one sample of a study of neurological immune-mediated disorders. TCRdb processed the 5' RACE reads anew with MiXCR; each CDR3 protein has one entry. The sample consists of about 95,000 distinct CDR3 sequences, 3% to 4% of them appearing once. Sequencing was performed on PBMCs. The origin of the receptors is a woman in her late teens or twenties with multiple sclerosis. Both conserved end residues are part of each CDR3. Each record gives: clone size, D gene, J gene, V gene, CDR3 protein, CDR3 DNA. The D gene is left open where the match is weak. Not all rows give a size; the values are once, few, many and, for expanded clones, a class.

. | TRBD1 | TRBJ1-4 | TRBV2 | CASSEVWAGTRNTGAPDREKLFF | TGTGCCAGCAGTGAAGTTTGGGCCGGGACTAGAAATACAGGGGCCCCGGATCGAGAAAAACTGTTTTTT
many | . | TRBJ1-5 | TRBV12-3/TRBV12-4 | CASSLVAGNQPQHF | TGTGCCAGCAGTTTAGTTGCAGGGAATCAGCCCCAGCATTTT
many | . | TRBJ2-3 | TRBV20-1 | CSARQFALDATDTQYF | TGCAGTGCTAGGCAATTTGCGTTGGACGCCACAGATACGCAGTATTTT
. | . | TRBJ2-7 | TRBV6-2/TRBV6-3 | CASSRRDYEQYF | TGTGCCAGCAGTCGCAGGGACTACGAGCAGTACTTC
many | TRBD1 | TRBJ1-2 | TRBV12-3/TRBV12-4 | CASRVTGGIGYTF | TGTGCCAGCAGGGTGACAGGGGGCATTGGCTACACCTTC
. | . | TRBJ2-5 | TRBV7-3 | CVSSPGGRETQYF | TGTGTCAGCAGCCCCGGGGGGCGAGAGACCCAGTACTTC
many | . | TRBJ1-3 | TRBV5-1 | CASSLLGSSNSGNTIYF | TGCGCCAGCAGCTTGCTGGGCAGCTCGAACTCTGGAAACACCATATATTTT
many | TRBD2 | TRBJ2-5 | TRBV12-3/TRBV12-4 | CASRRAGGLRETQYF | TGTGCCAGCAGGCGAGCGGGAGGGCTGCGAGAGACCCAGTACTTC
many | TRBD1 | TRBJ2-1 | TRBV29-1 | CSGRGQVNEQFF | TGCAGCGGGAGGGGACAGGTTAATGAGCAGTTCTTC
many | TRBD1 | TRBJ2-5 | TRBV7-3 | CASSWTGGQTQYF | TGTGCCAGCAGCTGGACAGGGGGGCAGACCCAGTACTTC
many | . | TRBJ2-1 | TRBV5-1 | CASSLLGDEQFF | TGCGCCAGCAGCTTATTGGGGGATGAGCAGTTCTTC
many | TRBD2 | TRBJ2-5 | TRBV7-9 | CASSYERDGLYQETQYF | TGTGCCAGCAGCTATGAGCGGGACGGCCTGTACCAAGAGACCCAGTACTTC
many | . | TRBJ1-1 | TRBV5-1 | CASSTNTEAFF | TGCGCCAGCAGCACTAACACTGAAGCTTTCTTT
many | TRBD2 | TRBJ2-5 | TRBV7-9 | CASSSGTGPSGTQYF | TGTGCCAGCAGCTCCGGGACTGGGCCTAGCGGGACCCAGTACTTC
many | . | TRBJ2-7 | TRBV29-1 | CSVEWASSEQYF | TGCAGCGTTGAATGGGCTAGCTCCGAGCAGTACTTC
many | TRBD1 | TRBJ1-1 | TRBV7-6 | CASSLGTGGSLAFF | TGTGCCAGCAGCCTAGGGACAGGGGGTAGTTTGGCTTTCTTT
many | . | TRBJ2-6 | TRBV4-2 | CASSQDPEDVLTF | TGTGCCAGCAGCCAAGACCCCGAGGACGTCCTGACTTTC
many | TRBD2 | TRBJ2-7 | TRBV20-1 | CSARDSTGTSGAYF | TGCAGTGCTAGAGACTCGACCGGGACTAGCGGTGCCTACTTC
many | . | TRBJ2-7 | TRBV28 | CASTSPREQYF | TGTGCCAGCACTTCTCCCCGGGAGCAGTACTTC
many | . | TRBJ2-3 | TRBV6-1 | CASSERGGSSPDTQYF | TGTGCCAGCAGTGAAAGGGGGGGCTCGTCTCCAGATACGCAGTATTTT
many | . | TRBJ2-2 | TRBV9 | CASSVGKGSGTGELFF | TGTGCCAGCAGCGTAGGGAAAGGCTCGGGGACCGGGGAGCTGTTTTTT
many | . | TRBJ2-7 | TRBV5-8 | CASRLQGPPNEQYF | TGTGCCAGCAGATTACAGGGTCCCCCCAACGAGCAGTACTTC
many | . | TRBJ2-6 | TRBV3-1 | CASSQDTTSSGANVLTF | TGTGCCAGCAGCCAAGATACTACAAGCTCTGGGGCCAACGTCCTGACTTTC
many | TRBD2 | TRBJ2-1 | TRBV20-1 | CSARQAGPYNEQFF | TGCAGTGCTAGACAAGCGGGACCCTACAATGAGCAGTTCTTC
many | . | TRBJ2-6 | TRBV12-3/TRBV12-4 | CASSPGSAGANVLTF | TGTGCCAGCAGTCCAGGGTCGGCCGGGGCCAACGTCCTGACTTTC
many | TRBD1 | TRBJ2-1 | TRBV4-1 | CASSQEPGLWGQGKNEQFF | TGCGCCAGCAGCCAAGAGCCCGGTCTTTGGGGACAGGGTAAAAATGAGCAGTTCTTC
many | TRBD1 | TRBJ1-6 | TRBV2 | CASRTGNSPLHF | TGTGCCAGCAGGACAGGGAATTCACCCCTCCACTTT
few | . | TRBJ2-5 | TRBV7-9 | CASSLLRQAEETQYF | TGTGCCAGCAGCCTGCTTCGACAGGCTGAAGAGACCCAGTACTTC
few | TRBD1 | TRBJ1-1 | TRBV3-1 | CASSQGQGPWNTEAFF | TGTGCCAGCAGCCAAGGACAGGGACCCTGGAACACTGAAGCTTTCTTT
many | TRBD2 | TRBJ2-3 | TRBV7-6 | CASSLTTRETDTQYF | TGTGCCAGCAGCTTAACAACGCGGGAGACCGATACGCAGTATTTT
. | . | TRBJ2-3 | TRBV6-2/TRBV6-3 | CASSYSEVADTQYF | TGTGCCAGCAGTTACTCGGAGGTTGCAGATACGCAGTATTTT
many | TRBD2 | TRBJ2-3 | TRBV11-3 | CASSRRTSGPGDTQYF | TGTGCCAGCAGCAGGCGGACTAGCGGGCCCGGGGATACGCAGTATTTT
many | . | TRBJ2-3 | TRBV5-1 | CASSFQGTPTDTQYF | TGCGCCAGCAGCTTCCAGGGGACCCCCACAGATACGCAGTATTTT
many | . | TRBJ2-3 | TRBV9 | CASSVGGLSTDTQYF | TGTGCCAGCAGCGTTGGGGGGTTAAGCACAGATACGCAGTATTTT
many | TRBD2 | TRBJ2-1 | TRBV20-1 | CSASERDYEQFF | TGCAGTGCTAGCGAGCGGGACTATGAGCAGTTCTTC
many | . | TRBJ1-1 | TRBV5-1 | CASSLDGGENTEAFF | TGCGCCAGCAGCTTGGATGGGGGTGAGAACACTGAAGCTTTCTTT
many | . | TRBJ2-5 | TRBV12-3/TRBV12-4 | CASSSTGLVQETQYF | TGTGCCAGCAGTTCAACGGGTCTAGTACAAGAGACCCAGTACTTC
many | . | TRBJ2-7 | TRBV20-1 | CSARGPGEYEQYF | TGCAGTGCTAGAGGGCCAGGGGAGTACGAGCAGTACTTC
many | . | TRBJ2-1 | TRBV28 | CASSPKRWYEQFF | TGTGCCAGCAGCCCAAAGAGATGGTATGAGCAGTTCTTC
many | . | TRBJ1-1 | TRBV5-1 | CASSLVGQITEAFF | TGCGCCAGCAGCTTGGTGGGGCAGATCACTGAAGCTTTCTTT
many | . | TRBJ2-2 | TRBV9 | CASSVRTGAGELFF | TGTGCCAGCAGCGTAAGGACGGGAGCCGGGGAGCTGTTTTTT
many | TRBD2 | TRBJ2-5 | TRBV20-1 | CSARSGLAGDETQYF | TGCAGTGCTCGTTCCGGACTAGCGGGAGATGAGACCCAGTACTTC
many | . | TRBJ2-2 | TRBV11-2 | CASSLGAGELFF | TGTGCCAGCAGCTTAGGTGCCGGGGAGCTGTTTTTT
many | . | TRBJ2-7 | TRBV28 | CASSSPQGAYEQYF | TGTGCCAGCAGTTCTCCGCAGGGAGCCTACGAGCAGTACTTC
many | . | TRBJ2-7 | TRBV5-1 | CASSLAGNEQYF | TGCGCCAGCAGCTTGGCAGGGAACGAGCAGTACTTC
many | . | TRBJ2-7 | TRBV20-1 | CSARSLTSEQYF | TGCAGTGCTAGGTCGCTCACTTCCGAGCAGTACTTC